The rows below give T cell receptor beta chains drawn from one sample of a study of post-analysis software for immune sequencing data. TCRdb used MiXCR to reprocess the PCR reads, holding one entry per CDR3 protein. The sample holds hundreds of thousands of distinct CDR3 sequences; roughly 27% are singletons and the top ten take roughly 0.54%. The material sequenced was blood. Every receptor here comes from a girl under 18 with multiple sclerosis. The CDR3 runs from the conserved cysteine through the conserved F or W. D genes are given only for firm matches. The size of a clone is reported for some rows only, either as once, few or many, or as a class for expanded clones.

D gene	J gene	clone size	V gene	CDR3 DNA	CDR3 protein
TRBD2	TRBJ2-5	.	TRBV5-1	TGCGCCAGCAGCTTGGGTAGCGGGAGATCAGAGACCCAGTACTTC	CASSLGSGRSETQYF
TRBD1	TRBJ1-2	few	TRBV5-1	TGCGCCAGCAGCTTGAGGACAGGGGGCGGCTATGGCTACACCTTC	CASSLRTGGGYGYTF
TRBD2	TRBJ2-5	few	TRBV9	TGTGCCAGCAGCGAAAGACTAGCGGGAGGAGGCGAGACCCAGTACTTC	CASSERLAGGGETQYF
TRBD1	TRBJ2-3	few	TRBV4-1	TGCGCCAGCAGCCACCCACACGGGACAGGATCCTACACAGATACGCAGTATTTT	CASSHPHGTGSYTDTQYF
.	TRBJ2-7	few	TRBV7-8	TGTGCCAGCAGCTTAGTAGAACACTCCTACGAGCAGTACTTC	CASSLVEHSYEQYF
.	TRBJ2-3	.	TRBV18	TGTGCCAGCTCCCAAGAACGCGTAAATACGCAGTATTTT	CASSQERVNTQYF
.	TRBJ2-7	few	TRBV6-2/TRBV6-3	TGTGCCAGCAGTGACGGACCGTTCTCCTACGAGCAGTACTTC	CASSDGPFSYEQYF
.	TRBJ1-2	few	TRBV4-3	TGCGCCAGCAGCGCCCAGTGGCAAGGGGTGGGTGGCTACACCTTC	CASSAQWQGVGGYTF
TRBD1	TRBJ1-4	.	TRBV29-1	TGCAGCGCCGGGGGACAGGGGTATGAAAAACTGTTTTTT	CSAGGQGYEKLFF
TRBD1	TRBJ2-7	many	TRBV28	TGTGCCAGCACCACGGTCGGACAGGGAAACTACGAGCAGTACTTC	CASTTVGQGNYEQYF
TRBD2	TRBJ2-5	few	TRBV12-3/TRBV12-4	TGTGCCAGCAGTCCACCAGCGGGAGGGGCAGAGACCCAGTACTTC	CASSPPAGGAETQYF
.	TRBJ2-7	few	TRBV7-2	TGTGCCAGCAGCGACGTCTACGAGCAGTACTTC	CASSDVYEQYF
.	TRBJ2-1	.	TRBV5-1	TGCGCCAGCAGCCCCGCTGCGGCCTACAATGAGCAGTTCTTC	CASSPAAAYNEQFF
.	TRBJ1-5	.	TRBV12-3/TRBV12-4	TGTGCCAGCGGAGAGACCCGGGGTCAGCCCCAGCATTTT	CASGETRGQPQHF
.	TRBJ1-5	few	TRBV10-3	TGTGCCATCAGTGATACAGGAAGATCCAATCAGCCCCAGCATTTT	CAISDTGRSNQPQHF
TRBD2	TRBJ2-7	few	TRBV29-1	TGCAGCATGCTTGGGGGGGACTCCTACGAGCAGTACTTC	CSMLGGDSYEQYF
.	TRBJ2-5	.	TRBV7-2	TGTGCCAGCAGCTTAGCAGGGTTAGAGATCCAAGAGACCCAGTACTTC	CASSLAGLEIQETQYF
.	TRBJ1-5	.	TRBV7-2	TGTGCCAGCAGCTTAGTTAGCGGGGAGGGCAATCAGCCCCAGCATTTT	CASSLVSGEGNQPQHF
.	TRBJ1-5	.	TRBV12-3/TRBV12-4	TGTGCCAGCAGTTCCTCTGGGGGTAGCAATCAGCCCCAGCATTTT	CASSSSGGSNQPQHF
.	TRBJ2-3	.	TRBV3-1	TGTGCCAGCAGCCAAGGGCATCTCGGGGATACGCAGTATTTT	CASSQGHLGDTQYF
.	TRBJ2-1	few	TRBV2	TGTGCCAGCAGTGAAGAGGGGAAGGGGTACAATGAGCAGTTCTTC	CASSEEGKGYNEQFF